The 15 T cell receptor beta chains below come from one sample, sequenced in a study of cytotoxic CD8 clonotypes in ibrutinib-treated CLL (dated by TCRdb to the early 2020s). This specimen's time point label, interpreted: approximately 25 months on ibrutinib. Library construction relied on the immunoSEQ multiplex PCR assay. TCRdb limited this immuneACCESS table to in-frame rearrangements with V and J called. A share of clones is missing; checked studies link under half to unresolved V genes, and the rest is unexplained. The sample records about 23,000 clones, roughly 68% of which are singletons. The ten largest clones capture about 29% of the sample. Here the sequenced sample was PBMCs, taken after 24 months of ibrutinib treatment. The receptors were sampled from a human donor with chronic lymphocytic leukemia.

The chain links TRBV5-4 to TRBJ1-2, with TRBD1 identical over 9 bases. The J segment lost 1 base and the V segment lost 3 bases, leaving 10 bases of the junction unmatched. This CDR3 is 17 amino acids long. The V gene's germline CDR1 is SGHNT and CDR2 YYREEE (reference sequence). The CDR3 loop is CASSSGTGFRDNYGYTF. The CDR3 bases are TGTGCCAGCAGCTCCGGGACAGGGTTCCGTGATAACTATGGCTACACCTTC. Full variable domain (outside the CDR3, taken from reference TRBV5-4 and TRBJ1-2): ETGVTQSPTHLIKTRGQQVTLRCSSQSGHNTVSWYQQALGQGPQFIFQYYREEENGRGNFPPRFSGLQFPNYSSELNVNALELDDSALYLCASSSGTGFRDNYGYTFGSGTRLTVV.

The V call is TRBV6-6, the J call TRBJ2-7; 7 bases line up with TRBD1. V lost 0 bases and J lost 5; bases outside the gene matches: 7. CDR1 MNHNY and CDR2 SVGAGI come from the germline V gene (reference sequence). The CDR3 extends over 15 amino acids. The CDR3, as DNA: TGTGCCAGCAGTTACTCGCCGCAAACAGGGGACGAGCAGTACTTC. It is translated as CASSYSPQTGDEQYF.

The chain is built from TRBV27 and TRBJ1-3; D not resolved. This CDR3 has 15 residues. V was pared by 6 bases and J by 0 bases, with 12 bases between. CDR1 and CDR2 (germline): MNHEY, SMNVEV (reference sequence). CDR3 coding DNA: TGTGCCAGCAGCCCAAGCGGAACCTCTGGAAACACCATATATTTT. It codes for CASSPSGTSGNTIYF.

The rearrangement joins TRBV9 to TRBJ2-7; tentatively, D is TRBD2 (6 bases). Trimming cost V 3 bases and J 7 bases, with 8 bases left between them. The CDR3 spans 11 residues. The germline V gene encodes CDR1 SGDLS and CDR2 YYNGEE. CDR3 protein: CASSAGGEQYF. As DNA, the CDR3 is TGTGCCAGCAGCGCCGGGGGTGAGCAGTACTTC.

The CDR3 DNA sequence: TGTGCCAGCACCCCCACCGGGTTCGGCGGTCAGCCCCAGCATTTT. This sequence encodes CASTPTGFGGQPQHF. The chain has TRBV7-8 and TRBJ1-5; D gene ambiguous. Trimming shortened V by 7 bases and J by 6 bases, and 19 bases separated the two germline ends. The CDR3 runs 15 residues. Germline V gene sequence: CDR1 SGHVS, CDR2 FQNEAQ.

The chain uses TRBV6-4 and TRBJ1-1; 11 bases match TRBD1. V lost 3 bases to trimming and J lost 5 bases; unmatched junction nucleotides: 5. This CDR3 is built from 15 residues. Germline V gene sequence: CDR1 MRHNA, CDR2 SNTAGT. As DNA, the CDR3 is TGTGCCAGCAGTGAGGACAGGGGGCGACGGACTGAAGCTTTCTTT. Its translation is CASSEDRGRRTEAFF.

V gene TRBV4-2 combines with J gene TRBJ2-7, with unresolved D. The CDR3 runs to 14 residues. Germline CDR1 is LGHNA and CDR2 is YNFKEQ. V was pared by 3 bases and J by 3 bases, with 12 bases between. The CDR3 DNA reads TGTGCCAGCAGCCAGGCAGGTTCTAACTACGAGCAGTACTTC. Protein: CASSQAGSNYEQYF.

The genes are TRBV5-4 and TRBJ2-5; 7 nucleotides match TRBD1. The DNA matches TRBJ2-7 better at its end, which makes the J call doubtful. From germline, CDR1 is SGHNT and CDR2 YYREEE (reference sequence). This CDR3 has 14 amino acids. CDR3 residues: CASSFNRGGSEQYF. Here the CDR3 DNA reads TGTGCCAGCAGCTTCAACAGGGGCGGGTCCGAGCAGTACTTC.

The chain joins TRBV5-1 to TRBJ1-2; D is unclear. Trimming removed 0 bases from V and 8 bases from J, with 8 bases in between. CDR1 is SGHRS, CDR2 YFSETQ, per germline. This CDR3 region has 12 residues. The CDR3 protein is CASSLAGEGYTF. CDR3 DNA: TGCGCCAGCAGCTTGGCCGGGGAGGGCTACACCTTC.

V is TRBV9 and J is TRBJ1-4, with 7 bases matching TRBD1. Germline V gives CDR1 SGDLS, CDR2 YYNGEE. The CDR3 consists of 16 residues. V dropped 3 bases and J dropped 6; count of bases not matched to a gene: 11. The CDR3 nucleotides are TGTGCCAGCAGCGAAGGGACAGCCGAGCCTCATGAAAAACTGTTTTTT. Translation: CASSEGTAEPHEKLFF. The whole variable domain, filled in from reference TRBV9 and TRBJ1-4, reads DSGVTQTPKHLITATGQRVTLRCSPRSGDLSVYWYQQSLDQGLQFLIQYYNGEERAKGNILERFSAQQFPDLHSELNLSSLELGDSALYFCASSEGTAEPHEKLFFGSGTQLSVL.

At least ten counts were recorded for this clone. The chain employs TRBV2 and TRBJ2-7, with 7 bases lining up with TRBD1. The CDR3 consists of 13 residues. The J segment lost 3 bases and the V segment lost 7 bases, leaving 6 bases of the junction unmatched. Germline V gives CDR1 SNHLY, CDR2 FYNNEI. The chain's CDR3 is CASMETGNYEQYF. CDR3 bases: TGTGCCAGCATGGAGACAGGGAACTACGAGCAGTACTTC.

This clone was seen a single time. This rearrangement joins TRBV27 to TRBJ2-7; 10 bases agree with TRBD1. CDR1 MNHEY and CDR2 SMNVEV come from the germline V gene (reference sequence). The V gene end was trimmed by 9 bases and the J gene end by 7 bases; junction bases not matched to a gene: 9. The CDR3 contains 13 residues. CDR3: CASRTGGMGEQYF. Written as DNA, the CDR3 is TGTGCCAGTCGGACAGGGGGTATGGGAGAGCAGTACTTC.

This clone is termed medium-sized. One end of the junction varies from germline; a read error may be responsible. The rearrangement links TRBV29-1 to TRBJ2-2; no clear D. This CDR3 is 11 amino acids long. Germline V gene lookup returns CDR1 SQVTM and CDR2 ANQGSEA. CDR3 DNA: TGCAGCGTTGAAGATCCAGGACCGCAACGTTTT. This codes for CSVEDPGPQRF.

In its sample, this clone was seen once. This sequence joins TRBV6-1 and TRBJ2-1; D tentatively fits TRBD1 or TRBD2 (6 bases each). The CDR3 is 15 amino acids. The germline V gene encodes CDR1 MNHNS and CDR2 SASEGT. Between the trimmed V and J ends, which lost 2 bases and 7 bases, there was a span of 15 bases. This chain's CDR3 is CASSETLVGGNEQFF. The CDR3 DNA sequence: TGTGCCAGCAGTGAAACCCTTGTAGGGGGGAATGAGCAGTTCTTC.

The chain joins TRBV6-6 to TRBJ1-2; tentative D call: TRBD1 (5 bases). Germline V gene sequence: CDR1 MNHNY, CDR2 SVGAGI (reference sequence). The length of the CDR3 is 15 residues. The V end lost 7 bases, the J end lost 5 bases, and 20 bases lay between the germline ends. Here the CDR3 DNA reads TGTGCCAGCATTAGGGACGGCCGAGTGGATTATGGCTACACCTTC. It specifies CASIRDGRVDYGYTF.